This T cell receptor beta chain stems from a study of blood T cell repertoires in COVID-19. Overall study: Samples taken during acute and convalescent COVID-19 were collected in the United States, Italy and Spain. Sources were T cells, B-cell-depleted T cells, or PBMCs; the material itself was cDNA or gDNA.

Seattle participants joined during active infection and were tracked over time. Per the germline V gene, CDR1 is SGHRS and CDR2 is YFSETQ. V lost 2 bases to trimming and J lost 0 bases, with 12 bases between them. This CDR3 is built from 16 residues. Sequencing was performed with immunoSEQ multiplex PCR; in TCRdb, only in-frame clones are kept and a portion is missing. The sample contains 160,000 or so clones, 80% to 95% of which appear only once. The source material was peripheral blood. This clonotype was sampled from a woman aged 60 to 75 with COVID-19, enrolled during active disease. The gene calls are TRBV5-1 and TRBJ1-3, with D possibly being TRBD1 (5 bases). CDR3 protein: CASSFSGRSSGNTIYF. In DNA, the CDR3 is TGCGCCAGCAGCTTTTCAGGGCGAAGCTCTGGAAACACCATATATTTT.